This TCR beta chain was sequenced in a study of T cells in Graves' hyperthyroidism and ophthalmopathy. Amplified TCR beta CDR3 regions derived from RNA transcripts. Researchers ran a first-round RT-PCR on the TCR CDR3 using the HTBI primer set. TCRdb re-derived calls from the multiplex PCR reads in MiXCR, one entry per CDR3 protein. Of more than 500,000 distinct CDR3 sequences in the sample, about 14% were seen once. Per germline, CDR1 WSHSY and CDR2 SAAADI. The CDR3 consists of 12 residues. V was trimmed by 2 bases and J by 7 bases, leaving 9 bases between them. Stable Graves' hyperthyroidism denoted no ophthalmopathy progression over 18 months. Diagnostic assessment was based on clinical symptoms, serum thyroxine and TRAb, thyroid ultrasound and orbital computed tomography. This clonotype was detected many times.

This receptor was obtained from a woman aged 40-49 years with Graves' hyperthyroidism. The chain carries TRBV10-2 and TRBJ2-7, with D perhaps matching TRBD2 (6 bases). Sample: blood. The CDR3 spells CASSETTREQYF. The CDR3 DNA is TGCGCCAGCAGTGAGACGACTAGAGAGCAGTACTTC.